These 3 T cell receptor beta chains originate from one sample sequenced in a study of human T cells and chemical hapten exposure (TCRdb year 2021). Receptors were amplified or captured by RACE. Sequencing instrument: NextSeq 500. TCRdb itself trimmed the public reads at Q25 with fastp, ran MiXCR and retained productive beta chains. Identical CDR3 proteins give one entry, which carries the most common genes and DNA. The sample has tens of thousands of distinct CDR3 sequences on record, about 6.8% of them singletons. The top ten hold around 1.5% of the sample. The sample's time point, from its label and the paper: patch test 1, 2 weeks after DPC sensitization. The intended sense of this specimen's treatment or condition label: therapeutic diphenylcyclopropenone sensitization with weekly scalp DPC. This material consisted of whole blood, taken in connection with sensitization to the hapten diphenylcyclopropenone (DPC). The receptor set was obtained from a woman under 40 with alopecia areata. Some clones in this sample may be carry-over from other donors' samples.

This clonotype was seen a few times. The chain recombines TRBV18 with TRBJ1-6, with 9 bases aligning to TRBD1. Unmatched junction bases numbered 5, after V lost 3 bases and J lost 8 bases. The CDR3 is 15 residues long. Germline V lookup: CDR1 KGHSH, CDR2 LQKENI. The CDR3 coding sequence is TGTGCCAGCTCACCGGGACAGGGAAGGGATTCACCCCTCCACTTT. This sequence encodes CASSPGQGRDSPLHF.

This clonotype was found a few times. The gene calls are TRBV9 and TRBJ2-1; the D gene could be TRBD1 or TRBD2 (5 bases each). With 4 bases removed from V and 0 bases from J, the gap between germline ends came to 11 bases. The CDR3 totals 15 residues. Germline CDR1 and CDR2: SGDLS and YYNGEE. In DNA, the CDR3 is TGTGCCAGCAGCCCGGCAGGGAGCTCCTACAATGAGCAGTTCTTC. Translating gives CASSPAGSSYNEQFF.

V gene TRBV20-1 combines with J gene TRBJ1-6; no clear D. Germline-derived CDR1 and CDR2 are DFQATT and SNEGSKA (reference sequence). The CDR3 sequence is 13 residues long. V lost 4 bases and J lost 6, with 10 bases in between. The DNA of the CDR3 is TGCAGTGCTAATAGGCAGATTAATTCACCCCTCCACTTT. It is translated as CSANRQINSPLHF.